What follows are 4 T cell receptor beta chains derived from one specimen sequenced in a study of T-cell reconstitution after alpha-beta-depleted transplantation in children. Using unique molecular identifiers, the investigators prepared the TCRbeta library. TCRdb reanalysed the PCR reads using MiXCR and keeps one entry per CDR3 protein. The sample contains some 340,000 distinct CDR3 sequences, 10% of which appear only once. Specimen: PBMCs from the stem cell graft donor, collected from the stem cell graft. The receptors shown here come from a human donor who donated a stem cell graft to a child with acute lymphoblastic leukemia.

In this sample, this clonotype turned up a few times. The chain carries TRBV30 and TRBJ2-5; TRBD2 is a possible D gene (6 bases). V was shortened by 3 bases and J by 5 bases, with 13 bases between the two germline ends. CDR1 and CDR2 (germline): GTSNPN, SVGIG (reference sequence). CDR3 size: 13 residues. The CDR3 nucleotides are TGTGCCTGGAGCGTCGGAGGGGATGAGACCCAGTACTTC. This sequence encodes CAWSVGGDETQYF.

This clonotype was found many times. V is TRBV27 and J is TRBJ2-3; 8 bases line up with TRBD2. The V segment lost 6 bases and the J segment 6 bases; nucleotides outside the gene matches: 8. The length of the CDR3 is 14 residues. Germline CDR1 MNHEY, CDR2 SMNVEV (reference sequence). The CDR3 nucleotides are TGTGCCAGCAGCTTCAGCGGGAGTAGGGATACGCAGTATTTT. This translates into CASSFSGSRDTQYF.

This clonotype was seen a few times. CDR3: CASSLTGTELFF. The CDR3 DNA follows: TGTGCCAGCTCGCTGACAGGGACCGAACTGTTTTTT. V is TRBV18 and J is TRBJ1-4; 7 nucleotides agree with TRBD1. CDR1 KGHSH and CDR2 LQKENI come from the germline V gene. This CDR3 region has 12 residues. Trimming cost V 6 bases and J 12 bases; bases outside gene matches: 7.

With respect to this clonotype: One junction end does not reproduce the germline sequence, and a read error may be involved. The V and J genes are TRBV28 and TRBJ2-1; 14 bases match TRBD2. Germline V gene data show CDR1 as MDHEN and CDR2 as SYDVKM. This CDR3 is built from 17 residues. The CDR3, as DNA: TGTTCCAGCGGGACTAGCGGGAGTCCCAGCTCCTACAATGAGCAGTTCTTC. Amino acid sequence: CSSGTSGSPSSYNEQFF.